Each of the 24 T cell receptor beta chains below was sequenced from the same sample in a study of radiation and T cells in renal cell carcinoma. The time point: blood 4 weeks post-SBRT, at nephrectomy. The sample's treatment: 15 Gy SBRT to primary tumor, nephrectomy 4 weeks later. TCRdb keeps only in-frame clones here, not all; method: immunoSEQ multiplex PCR. The sample gives over 120,000 clones, about 88% of which show up once; around 17% is in the top ten. This sample comprised blood, obtained from a patient whose treatment included radiotherapy and nephrectomy. Receptor source: a woman between 45 and 65 years old with renal cell carcinoma.

The genes are TRBV6-1 and TRBJ2-4, with D perhaps being TRBD1 or TRBD2 (5 bases each). This CDR3 comprises 16 residues. V dropped 4 bases and J dropped 0 bases, with 13 bases sitting between them. Germline-derived CDR1 and CDR2 are MNHNS and SASEGT. CDR3 in DNA: TGTGCCAGCAGTGGGGGGATAGGACTAGCCAAAAACATTCAGTACTTC. Its protein is CASSGGIGLAKNIQYF.

The V and J genes are TRBV4-3 and TRBJ2-5; 7 nucleotides agree with TRBD2. The junction had 4 bases not matched to a gene; V was cut back by 4 bases and J by 2 bases. The CDR3 is 14 residues long. In germline, CDR1 is LGHNA, CDR2 YSLEER. The CDR3 DNA reads as TGCGCCAGCAGCCGCGGGAGTGATCAAGAGACCCAGTACTTC. Translated: CASSRGSDQETQYF.

The V and J genes are TRBV7-2 and TRBJ1-1; TRBD1 is a possible D gene (5 bases). Germline loops: CDR1 SGHTA, CDR2 FQGNSA. Trimming took 4 bases from V and 0 from J, leaving 18 bases between them. The CDR3 has 17 amino acids. In DNA form, the CDR3 reads TGTGCCAGCAGCTCCCAATGGGGGACGGACTTGAACACTGAAGCTTTCTTT. Residues: CASSSQWGTDLNTEAFF.

This clone was detected only once. The chain couples TRBV15 to TRBJ2-4; tentatively, D is TRBD1 (5 bases). V lost 6 bases and J 6 bases, leaving 12 bases between the germline ends. CDR1 and CDR2 from the germline V gene are LNHNV and YYDKDF (reference sequence). CDR3 length equals 13 residues. The CDR3 here is CATSLDQGNIQYF. In DNA form, the CDR3 reads TGTGCCACCAGTCTGGACCAGGGAAACATTCAGTACTTC.

This chain joins TRBV7-8 and TRBJ2-7; TRBD1 agrees at 10 bases. The CDR3 contains 15 residues. Trimming cost V 5 bases and J 3 bases; bases outside gene matches: 7. Germline-derived CDR1 and CDR2 are SGHVS and FQNEAQ. CDR3 bases: TGTGCCAGCAGCAGCAGACAGGGGGCTCTCTACGAGCAGTACTTC. Protein product: CASSSRQGALYEQYF.

The chain recombines TRBV6-1 with TRBJ2-1, with TRBD2 matching over 7 bases. J was trimmed by 9 bases and V by 4 bases; bases with no gene match: 15. The CDR3 runs to 16 residues. Germline loops: CDR1 MNHNS, CDR2 SASEGT. CDR3 sequence reads: CASSGGGGRAEGEQFF. CDR3 nucleotides: TGTGCCAGCAGTGGGGGGGGAGGGAGGGCCGAGGGTGAGCAGTTCTTC.

The rearrangement joins TRBV10-3 to TRBJ1-1; the D is unclear. This CDR3 spans 13 amino acids. Germline-derived CDR1 and CDR2 are ENHRY and SYGVKD. The V end lost 3 bases, the J end lost 1 base, and 6 bases lay between the germline ends. The CDR3 loop is CAISDRQNTEAFF. CDR3 coding DNA: TGTGCCATCAGTGATCGTCAGAACACTGAAGCTTTCTTT.

This chain uses TRBV10-3 with TRBJ2-7, with a tentative D call TRBD1 (6 bases). The CDR3 covers 15 residues. Trimming pared 4 bases from V and 3 bases from J, leaving 16 bases between. Germline V gene lookup returns CDR1 ENHRY and CDR2 SYGVKD. The CDR3, as DNA: TGTGCCATCAGTGCTGAGACCGGGACAAACTACGAGCAGTACTTC. Protein: CAISAETGTNYEQYF.

The table lists this clone with a few counts. The gene calls are TRBV10-1 and TRBJ1-3, with D unresolved. The CDR3 loop spans 14 amino acids. Trimming stripped 6 bases from V and 1 base from J, with 10 bases between. Germline CDR1 is WNHNN and CDR2 is SYGVQD (reference sequence). CDR3: CASSPQTSGNTIYF. CDR3 sequence (DNA): TGCGCCAGCAGCCCACAGACTTCTGGAAACACCATATATTTT.

V is TRBV28 and J is TRBJ1-2; D not resolved. This CDR3 comprises 13 residues. Trimming took off 2 bases at V and 4 bases at J, with 8 bases between the two ends. Per the germline V gene, CDR1 is MDHEN and CDR2 is SYDVKM. CDR3 bases: TGTGCCAGCAGTTTACCGGGCCCCTATGGCTACACCTTC. This encodes CASSLPGPYGYTF.

J is TRBJ2-2 and V is TRBV9, with 7 bases lining up with TRBD2. The V segment lost 3 bases and the J segment 8 bases; nucleotides outside the gene matches: 4. Germline values: CDR1 SGDLS, CDR2 YYNGEE. This CDR3 comprises 13 residues. CDR3 region: CASSGGTKGELFF. For the CDR3, the DNA is TGTGCCAGCAGCGGAGGGACTAAGGGGGAGCTGTTTTTT.

The CDR3 DNA sequence: TGCGCCAGCAGCTTGTCAGGGGCGGATAATCAGCCCCAGCATTTT. Its protein is CASSLSGADNQPQHF. The chain combines TRBV5-1 with TRBJ1-5; tentative D call: TRBD1 (6 bases). The CDR3 is 15 amino acids. The V gene's germline CDR1 is SGHRS and CDR2 YFSETQ. Trimming pared 1 base from V and 4 bases from J, leaving 12 bases between.

This CDR3 reads CASSFTGMNTEAFF. CDR3 nucleotide sequence: TGTGCCAGCAGCTTCACAGGAATGAACACTGAAGCTTTCTTT. The gene calls are TRBV7-9 and TRBJ1-1; a possible D gene is TRBD1 (5 bases). There are 14 residues in the CDR3. V was cut by 3 bases and J by 0 bases, with 8 bases left in between. CDR1 is SEHNR and CDR2 is FQNEAQ in the germline V gene (reference sequence). The full variable domain, with the rest looked up from reference TRBV7-9 and TRBJ1-1, is DTGVSQNPRHKITKRGQNVTFRCDPISEHNRLYWYRQTLGQGPEFLTYFQNEAQLEKSRLLSDRFSAERPKGSFSTLEIQRTEQGDSAMYLCASSFTGMNTEAFFGQGTRLTVV.

The sample holds a few counts of this clone. J is TRBJ1-2 and V is TRBV5-6; D possibly corresponds to TRBD1 (5 bases). The CDR3 totals 13 residues. The ends were cut back, 0 bases at V and 3 bases at J, with 6 bases in the middle. The germline V gene encodes CDR1 SGHDT and CDR2 YYEEEE. DNA of the CDR3: TGTGCCAGCAGCTTGGGAGGGGACTATGGCTACACCTTC. Translating gives CASSLGGDYGYTF.

This chain connects TRBV2 to TRBJ1-1; D is undetermined. The CDR3 sequence is 11 residues long. V gave up 7 bases and J gave up 4 bases, with 7 bases separating them. Germline values: CDR1 SNHLY, CDR2 FYNNEI. CDR3 residues: CASNRGTEAFF. For the CDR3, the DNA is TGTGCCAGCAATCGGGGCACTGAAGCTTTCTTT.

The chain links TRBV2 to TRBJ1-2; D perhaps matches TRBD1 (5 bases). CDR1 is SNHLY and CDR2 is FYNNEI in the germline V gene. Trimming took off 7 bases at V and 3 bases at J, with 15 bases between the two ends. The CDR3 length is 14 residues. Here the CDR3 reads CASTLGVSYYGYTF. The DNA of the CDR3 is TGTGCCAGCACCCTAGGGGTTTCGTACTATGGCTACACCTTC. Full variable domain (outside the CDR3, taken from reference TRBV2 and TRBJ1-2): EPEVTQTPSHQVTQMGQEVILRCVPISNHLYFYWYRQILGQKVEFLVSFYNNEISEKSEIFDDQFSVERPDGSNFTLKIRSTKLEDSAMYFCASTLGVSYYGYTFGSGTRLTVV.

This clone was picked up a small number of times. The genes are TRBV4-2 and TRBJ1-1; D unresolved. Trimming shortened V by 1 base and J by 3 bases, and 9 bases separated the two germline ends. CDR1 is LGHNA and CDR2 is YNFKEQ in the germline V gene. The CDR3 runs 14 residues. The CDR3 DNA reads TGTGCCAGCAGCCAAGTTGGCAGTTACACTGAAGCTTTCTTT. This codes for CASSQVGSYTEAFF.

The rearrangement uses TRBV6-5 and TRBJ1-2; 9 bases line up with TRBD1. CDR3 length equals 14 residues. The trim removed 6 bases at V and 5 bases at J, leaving 7 bases unmatched. Per germline, CDR1 MNHEY and CDR2 SVGAGI. CDR3 sequence: CASSLRTGVYGYTF. The CDR3 DNA reads TGTGCCAGCAGCCTACGGACAGGGGTTTATGGCTACACCTTC.

The chain employs TRBV7-2 and TRBJ1-4; D might be TRBD1 (5 bases). Per germline, CDR1 SGHTA and CDR2 FQGNSA. The length of the CDR3 is 16 residues. The V gene lost 4 bases and the J gene lost 4 bases, with 16 bases spanning the gap. CDR3 in amino acids: CASSSTPGTDNEKLFF. The CDR3, as DNA: TGTGCCAGCAGCTCTACCCCCGGGACGGATAATGAAAAACTGTTTTTT.

The chain carries TRBV6-5 and TRBJ1-6; D may be TRBD1 (6 bases). Trimming left V 6 bases short and J 2 bases short, with 11 bases between. This CDR3 has 15 amino acids. The germline V gene has CDR1 MNHEY and CDR2 SVGAGI. The CDR3 region is CASRQGQTYNSPLHF. Here the CDR3 DNA reads TGTGCCAGCAGGCAAGGACAGACCTATAATTCACCCCTCCACTTT.

This sequence joins TRBV9 and TRBJ2-5, with a possible D match to TRBD2 (5 bases). V lost 3 bases and J lost 5, with 14 bases in between. Germline values: CDR1 SGDLS, CDR2 YYNGEE. The CDR3 sequence is 14 residues long. The CDR3 here is CASSANLAYETQYF. In DNA form, the CDR3 reads TGTGCCAGCAGCGCGAACCTAGCTTACGAGACCCAGTACTTC.

This clone was detected once. J is TRBJ2-3 and V is TRBV7-6; the D is unclear. Germline V gene lookup returns CDR1 SGHVS and CDR2 FNYEAQ. This CDR3 region has 12 residues. The V end lost 1 base, the J end lost 7 bases, and 6 bases lay between the germline ends. CDR3 region: CASSLVSYTQYF. The CDR3 DNA reads as TGTGCCAGCAGCTTAGTTAGTTATACGCAGTATTTT.

The chain couples TRBV7-3 to TRBJ2-1; TRBD2 agrees at 9 bases. CDR1 is SGHTA and CDR2 is FQGTGA in the germline V gene. The CDR3 contains 15 residues. The trim removed 3 bases at V and 7 bases at J, leaving 7 bases unmatched. The CDR3 coding sequence is TGTGCCAGCAGCTTTGCAGCGGGAGGTGGAAATGAGCAGTTCTTC. Protein product: CASSFAAGGGNEQFF.

V is TRBV10-3 and J is TRBJ2-7; 10 bases map to TRBD1. Germline CDR1 ENHRY, CDR2 SYGVKD. Trimming cost V 0 bases and J 3 bases; bases outside gene matches: 2. The CDR3 loop spans 15 amino acids. In nucleotides, the CDR3 is TGTGCCATCAGTGAGTCGACAGGGGGCAGCTACGAGCAGTACTTC. This translates into CAISESTGGSYEQYF.